Below are 27 T cell receptor beta chains sequenced from a single sample in a study of blood T cell repertoires in COVID-19. TCRdb's copy holds only in-frame clones and misses some; the assay was immunoSEQ multiplex PCR. In the table there are 120,000 or so clones, around nine tenths of which are singletons. Sequencing was performed on peripheral blood. Every receptor here comes from a human donor in a cohort sampled during active COVID-19.

The V and J genes are TRBV5-1 and TRBJ1-2; 8 bases are shared with TRBD1. The CDR3 covers 13 residues. J gave up 8 bases and V 4 bases, and 7 bases lay outside the gene matches. Germline V gene sequence: CDR1 SGHRS, CDR2 YFSETQ. CDR3 residues: CASSKDRVEGYTF. DNA for the CDR3: TGCGCCAGCAGCAAGGACAGGGTGGAGGGCTACACCTTC.

This chain links TRBV27 with TRBJ2-1; 9 nucleotides align to TRBD1. Looked up from germline, CDR1 is MNHEY and CDR2 is SMNVEV (reference sequence). Trimming at V came to 4 bases and at J to 4 bases, leaving 8 bases not matched to a gene. CDR3 length: 16 residues. The CDR3 DNA reads as TGTGCCAGCAGTTCCCCCTCCGGGACAGGGTACAATGAGCAGTTCTTC. Amino acids: CASSSPSGTGYNEQFF.

The genes are TRBV4-1 and TRBJ2-7, with D maybe TRBD1 (6 bases). The V gene's germline CDR1 is MGHRA and CDR2 YSYEKL. CDR3 length: 16 amino acids. Trimming left V 0 bases short and J 3 bases short, with 15 bases between. CDR3 loop: CASSQDRARGNYEQYF. CDR3 sequence (DNA): TGCGCCAGCAGCCAAGATCGTGCCAGGGGTAACTACGAGCAGTACTTC.

The rearrangement links TRBV10-2 to TRBJ1-5, with TRBD1 identical over 9 bases. The CDR3 consists of 15 residues. The trim removed 3 bases at V and 7 bases at J, leaving 7 bases unmatched. The germline V gene has CDR1 WSHSY and CDR2 SAAADI. As DNA, the CDR3 is TGCGCCAGCAGTGAAGTACAGGGGGCAGGGCAGCCCCAGCATTTT. Protein product: CASSEVQGAGQPQHF.

The rearrangement uses TRBV29-1 and TRBJ2-7; D call uncertain. V was pared by 6 bases and J by 0 bases, with 12 bases between. The CDR3 is 13 residues long. Germline V gene data show CDR1 as SQVTM and CDR2 as ANQGSEA. Written as DNA, the CDR3 is TGCAGCGTGCAAGACCCAGGCTCCTACGAGCAGTACTTC. Protein sequence: CSVQDPGSYEQYF.

This rearrangement joins TRBV6-6 to TRBJ1-1; 9 bases are shared with TRBD1. The V and J ends lost 7 bases and 5 bases, in that order; junction bases with no gene match: 5. The germline CDR1 and CDR2 sequences are MNHNY and SVGAGI (reference sequence). The CDR3 totals 13 residues. The CDR3 loop is CASIGQGRTEAFF. The CDR3 nucleotides are TGTGCCAGCATCGGACAGGGGAGGACTGAAGCTTTCTTT.

The rearrangement links TRBV6-5 to TRBJ2-1; TRBD2 matches at 8 bases. The germline gives CDR1 MNHEY, CDR2 SVGAGI. V lost 7 bases and J lost 9; bases outside the gene matches: 5. There are 12 residues in the CDR3. CDR3 loop: CASTGGFSEQFF. The CDR3 coding sequence is TGTGCCAGCACGGGGGGGTTTAGTGAGCAGTTCTTC.

V gene TRBV10-3 combines with J gene TRBJ2-7; 12 bases match TRBD1. V shed 6 bases and J 7 bases; nucleotides not matched to a gene: 4. CDR3 length equals 13 residues. CDR1 and CDR2 from the germline V gene are ENHRY and SYGVKD. CDR3 nucleotides: TGTGCCATCAGGGGACAGGGGGCCTGGGAGCAGTACTTC. Its protein product is CAIRGQGAWEQYF.

The chain combines TRBV5-5 with TRBJ2-7; 7 nucleotides agree with TRBD2. Germline lookup yields CDR1 SGHKS and CDR2 YYEKEE (reference sequence). CDR3 length equals 15 residues. The junction had 4 bases not matched to a gene; V was cut back by 1 base and J by 0 bases. CDR3 sequence (DNA): TGTGCCAGCAGCTTGCACAGCGGGACCTCCTACGAGCAGTACTTC. This translates into CASSLHSGTSYEQYF.

This chain links TRBV9 with TRBJ2-1; 7 positions agree with TRBD2. CDR1 SGDLS and CDR2 YYNGEE come from the germline V gene. CDR3 length: 16 residues. Losses at the gene ends were 4 bases for V and 4 bases for J; bases not matched to a gene: 11. The CDR3 nucleotides are TGTGCCAGCAGCTCCCCTAGCGGATCATTTTACAATGAGCAGTTCTTC. The encoded protein is CASSSPSGSFYNEQFF.

This chain links TRBV7-3 with TRBJ2-2; D is undetermined. Germline assignment: CDR1 SGHTA and CDR2 FQGTGA. The ends were cut back, 5 bases at V and 1 base at J, with 5 bases in the middle. The CDR3 loop spans 13 amino acids. The CDR3 coding sequence is TGTGCCAGCAGCCCCCAGAACACCGGGGAGCTGTTTTTT. Protein product: CASSPQNTGELFF.

The CDR3 spells CASSRPRGGGTDTQYF. CDR3 DNA: TGTGCCAGCAGCCGACCGCGGGGGGGCGGGACAGATACGCAGTATTTT. The rearrangement links TRBV7-9 to TRBJ2-3; TRBD2 aligns across 9 bases. The ends lost 5 bases at V and 3 bases at J; junction bases unmatched: 9. The CDR3 consists of 16 residues. Germline V gene lookup returns CDR1 SEHNR and CDR2 FQNEAQ (reference sequence). Looking up the rest from reference TRBV7-9 and TRBJ2-3 gives the full variable domain: DTGVSQNPRHKITKRGQNVTFRCDPISEHNRLYWYRQTLGQGPEFLTYFQNEAQLEKSRLLSDRFSAERPKGSFSTLEIQRTEQGDSAMYLCASSRPRGGGTDTQYFGPGTRLTVL.

The chain joins TRBV19 to TRBJ1-5; 10 bases are a match to TRBD1. Germline CDR1 LNHDA, CDR2 SQIVND (reference sequence). The CDR3 consists of 15 residues. J gave up 4 bases and V 2 bases, and 2 bases lay outside the gene matches. The CDR3 DNA sequence: TGTGCCAGTAGTATAAGGGACAGGGGAAATCAGCCCCAGCATTTT. Translated: CASSIRDRGNQPQHF.

The chain links TRBV27 to TRBJ2-3; TRBD2 might be the D (6 bases). With 6 bases removed from V and 4 bases from J, the gap between germline ends came to 14 bases. The CDR3 runs 14 residues. CDR1 and CDR2 (germline): MNHEY, SMNVEV (reference sequence). The CDR3 loop is CASRKAREADTQYF. In DNA, the CDR3 is TGTGCCAGCAGGAAAGCCAGGGAGGCAGATACGCAGTATTTT.

This sequence joins TRBV6-2 or TRBV6-3 and TRBJ1-4; D perhaps matches TRBD1 (5 bases). The CDR3 runs to 15 residues. Germline V gives CDR1 MNHEY, CDR2 SVGEGT. Trimming shortened V by 2 bases and J by 8 bases, and 15 bases separated the two germline ends. CDR3: CASSYGGSGGEKLFF. The CDR3 nucleotides read TGTGCCAGCAGTTACGGGGGGTCTGGAGGCGAAAAACTGTTTTTT.

V gene TRBV7-2 combines with J gene TRBJ2-7, with TRBD2 identical over 8 bases. Germline values: CDR1 SGHTA, CDR2 FQGNSA. This CDR3 is built from 16 residues. The V gene end was trimmed by 4 bases and the J gene end by 5 bases; junction bases not matched to a gene: 13. The CDR3 DNA reads as TGTGCCAGCAGCTCACCCTTGGGGACTAGTTTCCACGAGCAGTACTTC. Translated: CASSSPLGTSFHEQYF.

The gene calls are TRBV6-2 or TRBV6-3 and TRBJ1-2; the D gene is possibly TRBD1 (6 bases). Germline CDR1 and CDR2: MNHEY and SVGEGT. The CDR3 is 15 residues long. Trimming cost V 2 bases and J 2 bases, with 12 bases left between them. This CDR3 is CASSYAGTTNYGYTF. The CDR3 DNA follows: TGTGCCAGCAGTTACGCCGGGACAACAAACTATGGCTACACCTTC.

The chain links TRBV12-5 to TRBJ2-7, with D possibly TRBD1 on 6 matching bases. Between the trimmed V and J ends, which lost 1 base and 0 bases, there was a span of 10 bases. Germline V CDR1 and CDR2: LGHNT, FRNRAP. The CDR3 extends over 15 amino acids. The CDR3 is CASGLDRVFSYEQYF. CDR3 DNA sequence: TGTGCTAGTGGTTTGGACAGGGTTTTCTCCTACGAGCAGTACTTC.

The V and J genes are TRBV7-8 and TRBJ1-1; D might be TRBD1 (5 bases). CDR3 length: 16 residues. Per germline, CDR1 SGHVS and CDR2 FQNEAQ. V was shortened by 5 bases and J by 0 bases, with 16 bases between the two germline ends. The CDR3 DNA is TGTGCCAGCAGCCCCCCCCGACAGATCATGAACACTGAAGCTTTCTTT. This gives the protein CASSPPRQIMNTEAFF.

The chain joins TRBV5-4 to TRBJ1-1, with 7 bases aligning to TRBD1. J was trimmed by 3 bases and V by 0 bases; bases with no gene match: 5. The germline V gene has CDR1 SGHNT and CDR2 YYREEE (reference sequence). This CDR3 has 15 residues. The CDR3 is CASSLAWQGDTEAFF. DNA for the CDR3: TGTGCCAGCAGCTTGGCCTGGCAGGGGGACACTGAAGCTTTCTTT.

The J gene is TRBJ2-3, the V gene TRBV5-1; 10 bases align to TRBD2. CDR1 and CDR2 from the germline V gene are SGHRS and YFSETQ. The trim removed 4 bases at V and 1 base at J, leaving 6 bases unmatched. The CDR3 totals 16 residues. The CDR3 sequence is CASSTPGTSGTDTQYF. DNA of the CDR3: TGCGCCAGCAGCACACCGGGGACTAGCGGCACAGATACGCAGTATTTT.

CDR3: CAIRGTAYEQYF. The CDR3 DNA sequence: TGTGCCATCAGAGGGACAGCTTACGAGCAGTACTTC. The gene calls are TRBV10-3 and TRBJ2-7, with 7 bases that match TRBD1. The V gene's germline CDR1 is ENHRY and CDR2 SYGVKD. The ends lost 6 bases at V and 4 bases at J; junction bases unmatched: 3. The CDR3 is 12 residues long.

The chain recombines TRBV10-3 with TRBJ2-5; maybe TRBD1 (5 bases). The germline gives CDR1 ENHRY, CDR2 SYGVKD. The CDR3 extends over 14 amino acids. Trimming removed 10 bases at V and 5 bases at J, with 20 bases between. The CDR3 bases are TGTGCCACCCAGGGCCCACAGCGAGAGGAGACCCAGTACTTC. Its translation is CATQGPQREETQYF.

This sequence joins TRBV20-1 and TRBJ2-5, with 7 bases fitting TRBD2. In germline, CDR1 is DFQATT, CDR2 SNEGSKA (reference sequence). The CDR3 is made up of 11 amino acids. The ends lost 8 bases at V and 5 bases at J; junction bases unmatched: 5. CDR3 nucleotides: TGCAGTCGAGCGGGACTTGAGACCCAGTACTTC. Its translation is CSRAGLETQYF.

Here the CDR3 reads CASSFGNRRNEKLFF. The CDR3 DNA sequence: TGTGCCAGCAGCTTTGGTAACAGACGCAATGAAAAACTGTTTTTT. J is TRBJ1-4 and V is TRBV7-2; D is undetermined. The CDR3 runs to 15 residues. V shed 3 bases and J shed 5 bases, with 13 bases lying between them. Germline CDR1 and CDR2: SGHTA and FQGNSA. The full variable domain, its missing parts supplied by reference TRBV7-2 and TRBJ1-4, is GAGVSQSPSNKVTEKGKDVELRCDPISGHTALYWYRQSLGQGLEFLIYFQGNSAPDKSGLPSDRFSAERTGGSVSTLTIQRTQQEDSAVYLCASSFGNRRNEKLFFGSGTQLSVL.

This chain connects TRBV6-6 to TRBJ2-5; TRBD2 might be the D (7 bases). The V gene lost 11 bases and the J gene lost 1 base, with 14 bases spanning the gap. In germline, CDR1 is MNHNY, CDR2 SVGAGI (reference sequence). This CDR3 has 13 amino acids. The CDR3 region is CAVGGGLQETQYF. The CDR3 nucleotides are TGTGCCGTCGGCGGGGGCCTCCAAGAGACCCAGTACTTC.

The rearrangement uses TRBV5-4 and TRBJ2-5; 9 bases agree with TRBD1. The CDR3 is 15 residues long. V was clipped by 4 bases and J by 5 bases; unmatched bases: 9. Germline lookup yields CDR1 SGHNT and CDR2 YYREEE (reference sequence). The CDR3 DNA reads TGTGCCAGCAGCCGGACCTCGGACAGGGGCGAGACCCAGTACTTC. It is translated as CASSRTSDRGETQYF.